These T cell receptor beta chains were read from a single sample in a study of cytomegalovirus exposure and HLA in healthy donors. Libraries were prepared by immunoSEQ multiplex PCR; TCRdb keeps only in-frame clonotypes and omits some of them. The table has under 200,000 clones, 73% seen once. The sample consisted of PBMCs. The source is a young woman in good health and CMV-seronegative. The CDR3 runs from the conserved cysteine through the conserved F or W. Fields, in order: J gene, clone size, V gene, D gene, CDR3 protein, CDR3 DNA. D genes are given only for firm matches. Expanded clones get a size class; other rows say once, few or many, or leave the size out.

TRBJ2-5 - TRBV7-9 - CATASQETQYF TGTGCCACCGCGAGCCAAGAGACCCAGTACTTC
TRBJ2-3 - TRBV5-1 - CASSLDRRETDTQYF TGCGCCAGCAGCTTGGACCGGAGGGAAACAGATACGCAGTATTTT
TRBJ2-7 - TRBV7-8 - CASSSRVKQGGEQYF TGTGCCAGCAGCTCCCGGGTTAAACAAGGGGGCGAGCAGTACTTC
TRBJ2-7 few TRBV9 TRBD2 CASSVAGVAGEF TGTGCCAGCAGCGTAGCTGGGGTAGCGGGGGAGTTC
TRBJ2-1 - TRBV6-4 - CASSQGGEQFF TGTGCCAGCAGCCAGGGTGGTGAGCAGTTCTTC
TRBJ1-3 - TRBV5-1 - CASSSRGTGNTIYF TGCGCCAGCAGCTCGAGAGGAACTGGAAACACCATATATTTT
TRBJ2-7 - TRBV7-2 TRBD2 CASSLASGSYEQYF TGTGCCAGCAGCTTAGCTAGCGGGAGCTACGAGCAGTACTTC
TRBJ2-3 - TRBV2 - CASSEGLGGVTDTQYF TGTGCCAGCAGTGAAGGGCTCGGGGGAGTTACAGATACGCAGTATTTT
TRBJ1-1 once TRBV7-9 - CASSPYEVEAFF TGTGCCAGCAGCCCCTATGAAGTAGAAGCTTTCTTT
TRBJ2-5 - TRBV11-2 TRBD1 CASSLWTGAETQYF TGTGCCAGCAGCTTGTGGACAGGGGCTGAGACCCAGTACTTC
TRBJ2-7 - TRBV6-5 TRBD1 CASSGDRASYEQYF TGTGCCAGCAGCGGAGACAGGGCCTCCTACGAGCAGTACTTC
TRBJ2-5 - TRBV29-1 - CSVERRTGGETQYF TGCAGCGTTGAAAGGCGGACCGGGGGAGAGACCCAGTACTTC
TRBJ1-3 - TRBV4-1 TRBD1 CASSQGRGFGNTIYF TGCGCCAGCAGCCAAGGCAGGGGGTTTGGAAACACCATATATTTT
TRBJ2-3 - TRBV7-2 - CASSKRGTTPDTQYF TGTGCCAGCAGCAAAAGGGGGACTACTCCAGATACGCAGTATTTT
TRBJ1-1 - TRBV11-3 TRBD1 CASSPANWTGDTEAFF TGTGCCAGCAGCCCTGCGAACTGGACAGGGGACACTGAAGCTTTCTTT
TRBJ1-2 few TRBV2 - CASSAHRDGYTF TGTGCCAGCAGTGCCCACAGGGATGGCTACACCTTC
TRBJ2-2 - TRBV5-8 - CASSSQRGGELFF TGTGCCAGCAGCTCCCAACGAGGCGGGGAGCTGTTTTTT
TRBJ2-5 - TRBV5-1 TRBD2 CASSSNGGEYQETQYF TGCGCCAGCAGCTCGAACGGGGGGGAGTACCAAGAGACCCAGTACTTC
TRBJ2-7 - TRBV13 TRBD1 CASSLLSLGGQGAYEQYF TGTGCCAGCAGCTTATTGTCGTTGGGGGGACAGGGGGCCTACGAGCAGTACTTC
TRBJ2-7 - TRBV7-9 TRBD2 CSTQTTIAGTEQYF TGTTCCACACAAACAACAATAGCGGGAACCGAGCAGTACTTC
TRBJ2-3 - TRBV6-4 TRBD2 CASSEAGGTDTQYF TGTGCCAGCAGTGAAGCGGGAGGCACAGATACGCAGTATTTT
TRBJ2-7 - TRBV7-9 - CASSSRSEQYF TGTGCCAGCAGCTCCCGGAGTGAGCAGTACTTC
TRBJ2-7 - TRBV7-7 TRBD1 CASSQKQGWDYEQYF TGTGCTAGCAGCCAAAAACAGGGGTGGGACTACGAGCAGTACTTC
TRBJ1-2 - TRBV2 TRBD1 CANRQGATNYGYTF TGTGCCAATAGACAGGGGGCAACAAACTATGGCTACACCTTC
TRBJ2-2 - TRBV5-1 TRBD1 CASSYDRGPYANTGELFF TGCGCCAGCAGTTATGACAGGGGGCCTTACGCGAACACCGGGGAGCTGTTTTTT
TRBJ2-1 - TRBV27 TRBD2 CASRKLAGGLNEQFF TGTGCCAGCAGAAAACTAGCGGGGGGCCTTAATGAGCAGTTCTTC